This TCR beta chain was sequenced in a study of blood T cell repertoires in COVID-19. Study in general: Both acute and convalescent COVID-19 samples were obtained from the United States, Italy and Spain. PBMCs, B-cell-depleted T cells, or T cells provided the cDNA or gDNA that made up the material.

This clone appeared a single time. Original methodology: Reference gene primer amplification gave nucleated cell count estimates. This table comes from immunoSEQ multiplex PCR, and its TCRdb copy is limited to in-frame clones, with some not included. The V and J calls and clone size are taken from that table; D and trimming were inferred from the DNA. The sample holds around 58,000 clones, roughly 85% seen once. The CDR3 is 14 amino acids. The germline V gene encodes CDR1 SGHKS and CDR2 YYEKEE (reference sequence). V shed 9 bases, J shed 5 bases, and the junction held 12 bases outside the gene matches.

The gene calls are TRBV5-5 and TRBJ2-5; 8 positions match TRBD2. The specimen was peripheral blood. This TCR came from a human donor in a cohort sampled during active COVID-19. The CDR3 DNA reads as TGTGCCACCTCCCGGCCGGGGGGGCTCGAGACCCAGTACTTC. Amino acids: CATSRPGGLETQYF.